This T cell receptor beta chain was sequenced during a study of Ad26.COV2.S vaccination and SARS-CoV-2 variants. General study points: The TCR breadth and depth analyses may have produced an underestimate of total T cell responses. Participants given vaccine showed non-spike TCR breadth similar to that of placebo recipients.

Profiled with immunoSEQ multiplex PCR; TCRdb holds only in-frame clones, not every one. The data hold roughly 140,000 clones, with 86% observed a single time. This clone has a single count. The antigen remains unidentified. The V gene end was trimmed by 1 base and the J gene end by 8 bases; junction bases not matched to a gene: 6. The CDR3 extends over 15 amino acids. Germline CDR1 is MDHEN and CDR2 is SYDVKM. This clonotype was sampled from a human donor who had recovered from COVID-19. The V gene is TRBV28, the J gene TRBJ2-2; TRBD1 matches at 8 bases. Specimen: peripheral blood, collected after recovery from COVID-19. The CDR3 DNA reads TGTGCCAGCAGTTTATTACAGGGGGTGCGGGGGGAGCTGTTTTTT. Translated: CASSLLQGVRGELFF.